This entry lists 5 T cell receptor beta chains sequenced from one sample in a study of blood T cell repertoires in COVID-19. Produced via immunoSEQ multiplex PCR; TCRdb's table is partial and in-frame only. The sample has over 350,000 clones, approximately 90% seen once. Sequencing was done on a sample of PBMCs or T cells enriched from blood (not recorded which). The receptors shown here come from a woman younger than 45 with acute COVID-19.

This clone was counted once. The chain joins TRBV11-2 to TRBJ2-3; D is unclear. Trimming left V 3 bases short and J 2 bases short, with 9 bases between. Germline V gene data show CDR1 as SGHAT and CDR2 as FQNNGV. The CDR3 runs 14 residues. CDR3 DNA sequence: TGTGCCAGCAGCTTCTCCAGGTACACAGATACGCAGTATTTT. Protein product: CASSFSRYTDTQYF.

The V gene is TRBV6-5, the J gene TRBJ1-2; 9 bases fit TRBD1. The CDR3 extends over 14 amino acids. V shed 6 bases and J 4 bases; nucleotides not matched to a gene: 6. Germline V gives CDR1 MNHEY, CDR2 SVGAGI. The CDR3 DNA reads as TGTGCCAGCAGCCGACAGGGGGGAGGCTATGGCTACACCTTC. It is translated as CASSRQGGGYGYTF.

V gene TRBV19 combines with J gene TRBJ1-2; D perhaps matches TRBD1 (5 bases). V was pared by 10 bases and J by 14 bases, with 23 bases between. The germline CDR1 and CDR2 sequences are LNHDA and SQIVND (reference sequence). The CDR3 is 12 amino acids. This CDR3 reads CATALWGEFVTF. CDR3 sequence (DNA): TGTGCCACCGCCTTGTGGGGGGAATTCGTTACCTTC.

V is TRBV29-1 and J is TRBJ2-1; D remains ambiguous. CDR1 and CDR2 from the germline V gene are SQVTM and ANQGSEA. This CDR3 is 14 amino acids long. Trimming left V 5 bases short and J 0 bases short, with 11 bases between. The CDR3 DNA reads TGCAGCGTTCAGTTTAGCTCCTCCTACAATGAGCAGTTCTTC. Protein: CSVQFSSSYNEQFF.

The J gene is TRBJ1-1, the V gene TRBV28; the match to TRBD1 covers 11 bases. In germline, CDR1 is MDHEN, CDR2 SYDVKM. V lost 5 bases, J lost 6 bases, and 8 bases stayed unmatched. The CDR3 sequence is 15 residues long. In DNA, the CDR3 is TGTGCCAGCAGTCCCTGGGACAGGGGGGTCTCTGAAGCTTTCTTT. Its protein is CASSPWDRGVSEAFF.